The rows below give T cell receptor beta chains drawn from one sample of a study of long-term antiretroviral therapy in people with HIV. Sequencing was performed with immunoSEQ multiplex PCR; in TCRdb, only in-frame clones are kept and a portion is missing. The table includes about 29,000 clones, about three quarters detected once. The sequencing used unsorted PBMCs, collected 1.5 years before starting antiretroviral therapy. The origin of the receptors is a young man with HIV. The CDR3 runs from the conserved cysteine through the conserved F or W. A D gene is named only where the DNA matches it firmly. Some rows mark clone size as missing; the rest say once, few, many or name a class of expanded clone.

d_call j_call v_call clone_size cdr3_nt cdr3_aa
. TRBJ2-1 TRBV7-9 once TGTGCCAGCAGCCTTCCCTTGGGGTCCAATGAGCAGTTCTTC CASSLPLGSNEQFF
TRBD1 TRBJ1-4 TRBV4-2 . TGTGCCAGCAGCGACACTGACAGGGAGGGTGAAAAACTGTTTTTT CASSDTDREGEKLFF
. TRBJ2-1 TRBV7-3 . TGTGCCAGCACCCCAGGGTTAAGCGCACTTCCTAATACCAACAATGAGCAGTTCTTC CASTPGLSALPNTNNEQFF
TRBD1 TRBJ1-6 TRBV10-2 . TGCGCCAGCAGTGATAACAGGGGTAATTCACCCCTCCACTTT CASSDNRGNSPLHF
. TRBJ1-2 TRBV18 . TGTGCCAGCTCACCACGAGGAGGGGGGGCCCGGAACTATGGCTACACCTTC CASSPRGGGARNYGYTF
. TRBJ1-2 TRBV29-1 . TGCAGCGTTGTGGGGGACTATGGCTACACCTTC CSVVGDYGYTF
. TRBJ1-5 TRBV19 . TGTGCCAGTAGTCTACAGGGAAATCAGCCCCAGCATTTT CASSLQGNQPQHF
. TRBJ1-5 TRBV7-9 once TGTGCCAGCAGCTCCCACGGCAATCAGCCCCAGCATTTT CASSSHGNQPQHF
TRBD1 TRBJ2-7 TRBV10-1 . TGCGCCAGCAGGGGGACAGTCCCTAGGGCCTACGAGCAGTACTTC CASRGTVPRAYEQYF
TRBD2 TRBJ2-3 TRBV30 . TGTGCCTGGACCCCCCGGGCGGGAGAGGACGATACGCAGTATTTT CAWTPRAGEDDTQYF
. TRBJ1-1 TRBV7-9 . TGTGCCAGCAGCCCCGATTTAGGTGGTTCTACTGAAGCTTTCTTT CASSPDLGGSTEAFF
TRBD1 TRBJ1-4 TRBV5-1 . TGCGCCAGCAGCGGCGGACAGGGAGGTGAAAAACTGTTTTTT CASSGGQGGEKLFF
. TRBJ2-1 TRBV6-6 . TGTGCCAGCAGGGACAGCGTTTACAATGAGCAGTTCTTC CASRDSVYNEQFF
TRBD1 TRBJ1-2 TRBV30 . TGTGCCTGGAGGGGGGACAGGGTGGTCTATGGCTACACCTTC CAWRGDRVVYGYTF
TRBD2 TRBJ2-7 TRBV7-2 . TGTGCCAGCAGCTTAGCGAGGACTAGCTCCTACGAGCAGTACTTC CASSLARTSSYEQYF
. TRBJ1-1 TRBV29-1 . TGCAGCGTTGAAGGGATCGAAAGGGAGGAACCAGGAATTTTAGTCACTGAAGCTTTCTTT CSVEGIEREEPGILVTEAFF
TRBD1 TRBJ1-2 TRBV30 . TGTGCCTGGAGTGTGTTGCGAAGGACAGGGCCTTTTGTGTTGGGCTACACCTTC CAWSVLRRTGPFVLGYTF
. TRBJ1-1 TRBV7-9 . TGTGCCAGCAGCCCAGGGGACGCTGAAGCTTTCTTT CASSPGDAEAFF
. TRBJ2-7 TRBV10-3 . TGTGCCATCAGTGAGGTTCCGGACGTAAAAGACTACGAGCAGTACTTC CAISEVPDVKDYEQYF
. TRBJ2-1 TRBV18 . TGTGCCAGCTCCTCTCAGGGTATCCCAGTGGAGCAGTTCTTC CASSSQGIPVEQFF
TRBD1 TRBJ2-7 TRBV9 . TGTGCCAGCAGCGTAGCTTTCACAGGGGGCAAGGACGAGCAGTACTTC CASSVAFTGGKDEQYF
TRBD1 TRBJ2-6 TRBV7-9 . TGTGCCAGCAGCCCACCTCCGGGACAGGGTGTATCTGGGGCCAACGTCCTGACTTTC CASSPPPGQGVSGANVLTF
TRBD2 TRBJ2-7 TRBV4-3 . TGCGCCAGCAGCCAAGGGGTCAGCGGGAGGACCTACGAGCAGTACTTC CASSQGVSGRTYEQYF
. TRBJ1-5 TRBV19 . TGTGCCAGTACCCACAGGGAAAATAGCAATCAGCCCCAGCATTTT CASTHRENSNQPQHF
. TRBJ1-4 TRBV10-3 . TGTGCCATCAGTGACCCTCTAAAAACTAATGAAAAACTGTTTTTT CAISDPLKTNEKLFF
TRBD2 TRBJ2-3 TRBV19 few TGTGCCAGTAGTATATCTAGCGGGATCACAGATACGCAGTATTTT CASSISSGITDTQYF
TRBD1 TRBJ2-3 TRBV5-1 . TGCGCCAGCAGCCGAACAGACAGGGCCCCAGATACGCAGTATTTT CASSRTDRAPDTQYF
TRBD2 TRBJ2-7 TRBV4-3 . TGCGCCAGCAGCCCGGGACTAGCGGGAGGCGGGTCTGGCTACGAGCAGTACTTC CASSPGLAGGGSGYEQYF